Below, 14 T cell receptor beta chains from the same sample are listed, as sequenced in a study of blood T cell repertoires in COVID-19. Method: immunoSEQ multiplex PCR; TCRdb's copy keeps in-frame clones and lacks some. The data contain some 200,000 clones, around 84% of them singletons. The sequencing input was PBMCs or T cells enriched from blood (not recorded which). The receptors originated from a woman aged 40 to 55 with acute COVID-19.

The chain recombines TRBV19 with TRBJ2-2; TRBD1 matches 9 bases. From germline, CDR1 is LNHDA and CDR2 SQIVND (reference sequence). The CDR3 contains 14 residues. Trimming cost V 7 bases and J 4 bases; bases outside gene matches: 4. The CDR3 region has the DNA TGTGCCAGTATCCGGGGACAGGGCACCGGGGAGCTGTTTTTT. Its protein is CASIRGQGTGELFF.

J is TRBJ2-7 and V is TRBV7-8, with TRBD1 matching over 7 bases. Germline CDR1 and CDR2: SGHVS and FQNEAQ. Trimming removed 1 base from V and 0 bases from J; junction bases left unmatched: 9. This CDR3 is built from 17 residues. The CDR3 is CASSLGNQQGYSYEQYF. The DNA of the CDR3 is TGTGCCAGCAGCTTAGGAAATCAACAGGGGTACTCCTACGAGCAGTACTTC.

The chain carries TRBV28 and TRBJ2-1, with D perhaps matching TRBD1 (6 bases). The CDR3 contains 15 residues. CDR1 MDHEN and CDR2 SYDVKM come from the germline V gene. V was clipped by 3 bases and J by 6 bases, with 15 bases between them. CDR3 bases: TGTGCCAGCAGTTTTATCAGGGGCCAGGGCAATGAGCAGTTCTTC. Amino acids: CASSFIRGQGNEQFF.

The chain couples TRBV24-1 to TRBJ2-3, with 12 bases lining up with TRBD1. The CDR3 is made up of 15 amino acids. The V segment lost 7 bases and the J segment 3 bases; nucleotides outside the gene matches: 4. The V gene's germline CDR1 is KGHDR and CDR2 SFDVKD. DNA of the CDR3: TGTGCCACCAGGGGGACAGGGGGCCGGACAGATACGCAGTATTTT. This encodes CATRGTGGRTDTQYF.

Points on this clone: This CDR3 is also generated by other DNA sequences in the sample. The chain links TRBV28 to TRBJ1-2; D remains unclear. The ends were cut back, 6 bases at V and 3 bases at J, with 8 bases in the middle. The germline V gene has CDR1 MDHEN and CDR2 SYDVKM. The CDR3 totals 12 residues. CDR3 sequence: CASSYGDYGYTF. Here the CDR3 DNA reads TGTGCCAGCAGCTACGGAGACTATGGCTACACCTTC.

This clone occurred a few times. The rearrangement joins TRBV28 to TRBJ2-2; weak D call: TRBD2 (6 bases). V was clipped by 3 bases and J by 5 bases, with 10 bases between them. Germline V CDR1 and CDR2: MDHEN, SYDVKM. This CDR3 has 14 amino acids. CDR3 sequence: CASSFGGQTGELFF. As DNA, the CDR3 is TGTGCCAGCAGTTTCGGAGGGCAAACCGGGGAGCTGTTTTTT.

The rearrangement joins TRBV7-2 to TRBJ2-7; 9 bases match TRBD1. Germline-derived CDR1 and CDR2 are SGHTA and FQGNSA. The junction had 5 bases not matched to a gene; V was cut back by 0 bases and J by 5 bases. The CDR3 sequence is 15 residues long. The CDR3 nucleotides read TGTGCCAGCAGCTTAGCGCGGACAGGGGTTCACGAGCAGTACTTC. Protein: CASSLARTGVHEQYF.

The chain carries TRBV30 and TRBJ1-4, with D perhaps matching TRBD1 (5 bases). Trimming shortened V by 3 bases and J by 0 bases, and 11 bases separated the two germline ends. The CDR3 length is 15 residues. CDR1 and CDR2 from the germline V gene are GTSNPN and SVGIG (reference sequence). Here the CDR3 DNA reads TGTGCCTGGAGCCCGGGGGGAGCAACTAATGAAAAACTGTTTTTT. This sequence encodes CAWSPGGATNEKLFF. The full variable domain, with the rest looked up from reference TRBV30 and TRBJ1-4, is SQTIHQWPATLVQPVGSPLSLECTVEGTSNPNLYWYRQAAGRGLQLLFYSVGIGQISSEVPQNLSASRPQDRQFILSSKKLLLSDSGFYLCAWSPGGATNEKLFFGSGTQLSVL.

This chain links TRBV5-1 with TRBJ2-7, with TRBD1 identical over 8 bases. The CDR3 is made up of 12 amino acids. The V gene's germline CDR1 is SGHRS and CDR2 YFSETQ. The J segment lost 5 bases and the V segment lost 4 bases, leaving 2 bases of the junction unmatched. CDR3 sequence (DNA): TGCGCCAGCAGCAAGACAGGGGACGAGCAGTACTTC. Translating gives CASSKTGDEQYF.

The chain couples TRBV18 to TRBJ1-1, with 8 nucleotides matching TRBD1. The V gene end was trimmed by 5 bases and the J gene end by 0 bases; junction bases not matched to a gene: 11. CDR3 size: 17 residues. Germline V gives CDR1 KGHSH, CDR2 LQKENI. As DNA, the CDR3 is TGTGCCAGCTCAAGTTCGACAGGGGAAAGCATGAACACTGAAGCTTTCTTT. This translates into CASSSSTGESMNTEAFF.

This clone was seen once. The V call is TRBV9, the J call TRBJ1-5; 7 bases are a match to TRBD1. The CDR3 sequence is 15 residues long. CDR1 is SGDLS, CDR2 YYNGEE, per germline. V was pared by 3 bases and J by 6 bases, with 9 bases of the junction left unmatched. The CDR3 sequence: CASSAQGSPGQPQHF. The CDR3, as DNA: TGTGCCAGCAGCGCACAGGGGTCTCCAGGTCAGCCCCAGCATTTT.

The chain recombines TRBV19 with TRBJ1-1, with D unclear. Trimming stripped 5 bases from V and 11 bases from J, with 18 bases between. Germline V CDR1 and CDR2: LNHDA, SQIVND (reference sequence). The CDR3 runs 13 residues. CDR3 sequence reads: CASSLFGQEDAFF. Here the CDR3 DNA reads TGTGCCAGTAGTCTGTTTGGGCAGGAGGACGCTTTCTTT.

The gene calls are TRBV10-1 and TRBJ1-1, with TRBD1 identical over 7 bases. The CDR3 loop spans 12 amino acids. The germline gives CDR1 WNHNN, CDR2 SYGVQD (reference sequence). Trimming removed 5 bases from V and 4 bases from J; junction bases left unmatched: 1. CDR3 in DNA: TGCGCCAGCAGTCAGGGGGGCACTGAAGCTTTCTTT. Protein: CASSQGGTEAFF.

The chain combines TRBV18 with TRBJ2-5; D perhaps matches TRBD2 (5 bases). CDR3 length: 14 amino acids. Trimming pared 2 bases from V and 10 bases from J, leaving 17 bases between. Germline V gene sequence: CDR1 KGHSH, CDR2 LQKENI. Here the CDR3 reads CASSPSSWLEGQYF. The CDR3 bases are TGTGCCAGCTCACCAAGTTCGTGGCTTGAGGGCCAGTACTTC.